The source of this TCR beta chain is a study of cytomegalovirus exposure and HLA in healthy donors. Overall study findings and caveats: TCR association rates varied by HLA locus in a later analysis, with DRB1 highest and HLA-C lowest. Accounts indicate the classifier identified cytomegalovirus status with strong specificity and sensitivity. Rare sequences made up most TCRs, while some public TCRs were found in many donors.

60 Vbeta and 13 Jbeta primers were used in PCR. The table came from immunoSEQ multiplex PCR; TCRdb's copy has only in-frame clones and leaves some out. The table has approximately 150,000 clones, roughly four fifths seen once. Details on this clone: Antigen unknown.

Sequencing was performed on PBMCs. The receptor comes from a man younger than 35 in good health and CMV-seropositive.

CDR3: CASSQPGQMNTEAFF. In nucleotides, the CDR3 is TGTGCCAGCAGCCAACCGGGACAGATGAACACTGAAGCTTTCTTT. V is TRBV5-4 and J is TRBJ1-1; 7 nucleotides agree with TRBD1. CDR1 is SGHNT, CDR2 YYREEE, per germline (reference sequence). The CDR3 is made up of 15 amino acids. V trimming: 4 bases; J trimming: 0 bases; junction bases outside the gene matches: 6.